These 32 T cell receptor beta chains share one sample of origin, sequenced in a study of T-cell memory formation after mild COVID-19. From the 5' RACE reads, TCRdb called clonotypes with MiXCR, one entry per CDR3 protein. The repertoire holds fewer than 15,000 distinct CDR3 sequences, with approximately 14% as singletons. The source material was PBMCs or a T cell subset sorted from them (not recorded which). The receptors were sampled from a man aged 18 to 35 who had mild COVID-19 (a few samples of this study predate the infection). Cell type and time point are not known.

This clonotype was observed at least ten times. The V gene is TRBV9, the J gene TRBJ2-3; the match to TRBD2 covers 9 bases. The CDR3 loop spans 15 amino acids. Germline trimming cut 0 bases from V and 5 bases from J; bases unmatched to any gene: 4. Germline lookup yields CDR1 SGDLS and CDR2 YYNGEE. The CDR3 sequence is CASSVGGSGGDTQYF. CDR3 coding DNA: TGTGCCAGCAGCGTAGGTGGTAGCGGGGGAGATACGCAGTATTTT.

Judged by abundance, this clonotype is hyperexpanded. The chain employs TRBV5-6 and TRBJ2-1, with D perhaps TRBD1 or TRBD2 (5 bases each). V shed 4 bases and J shed 5 bases, with 13 bases lying between them. Germline V CDR1 and CDR2: SGHDT, YYEEEE. There are 14 residues in the CDR3. CDR3 nucleotides: TGTGCCAGCAGCCCCGAGGGACGGCACAATGAGCAGTTCTTC. This encodes CASSPEGRHNEQFF.

This clonotype was recorded a few times. The chain is built from TRBV28 and TRBJ1-1, with no clear D. The germline V gene encodes CDR1 MDHEN and CDR2 SYDVKM. This CDR3 contains 16 residues. With 6 bases removed from V and 0 bases from J, the gap between germline ends came to 17 bases. The CDR3 DNA follows: TGTGCCAGCAGCGGCCCTGGAGACCATTTGAACACTGAAGCTTTCTTT. Its translation: CASSGPGDHLNTEAFF.

This clonotype was seen many times. V is TRBV20-1 and J is TRBJ2-2; D is ambiguous. The CDR3 spans 16 residues. The ends were cut back, 0 bases at V and 1 base at J, with 12 bases in the middle. Per germline, CDR1 DFQATT and CDR2 SNEGSKA (reference sequence). The CDR3 DNA reads as TGCAGTGCTAGAGATTGGGAACAGATGAACACCGGGGAGCTGTTTTTT. It is translated as CSARDWEQMNTGELFF.

This clonotype has at least ten counts. J is TRBJ2-5 and V is TRBV7-2, with no clear D. The CDR3 has 16 residues. Germline CDR1 SGHTA, CDR2 FQGNSA. The ends were cut back, 2 bases at V and 1 base at J, with 14 bases in the middle. The DNA of the CDR3 is TGTGCCAGCAGCTTAACGCTCCTAGACATCCAAGAGACCCAGTACTTC. This encodes CASSLTLLDIQETQYF.

Many counts were recorded for this clonotype. V is TRBV6-2 or TRBV6-3 and J is TRBJ1-1; D is uncertain. This CDR3 has 16 residues. V lost 7 bases, J lost 0 bases, and 18 bases lay in between. Germline V gene data show CDR1 as MNHEY and CDR2 as SVGEGT. The CDR3 nucleotides read TGTGCCAGCAAAAACGGTGGCGGACCGATGAACACTGAAGCTTTCTTT. Translation: CASKNGGGPMNTEAFF.

There are many counts of this clonotype. The chain is built from TRBV29-1 and TRBJ2-1; TRBD2 matches at 7 bases. The V and J ends lost 4 bases and 5 bases, in that order; junction bases with no gene match: 8. The CDR3 sequence is 14 residues long. Germline V gene lookup returns CDR1 SQVTM and CDR2 ANQGSEA. The CDR3 here is CSVVGGLDNNEQFF. CDR3 sequence (DNA): TGCAGCGTTGTGGGAGGACTAGATAACAATGAGCAGTTCTTC.

This clonotype was seen many times. J is TRBJ1-6 and V is TRBV7-9, with D uncertain. Per germline, CDR1 SEHNR and CDR2 FQNEAQ (reference sequence). The CDR3 length is 16 residues. The V end lost 5 bases, the J end lost 9 bases, and 20 bases lay between the germline ends. In nucleotides, the CDR3 is TGTGCCAGCAGCGCAAGACGACCGGGGTTGCGTTCACCCCTCCACTTT. Protein sequence: CASSARRPGLRSPLHF.

The chain joins TRBV9 to TRBJ2-1; TRBD2 might be the D (5 bases). V was pared by 4 bases and J by 6 bases, with 14 bases between. The CDR3 runs 14 residues. Germline CDR1 and CDR2: SGDLS and YYNGEE. DNA of the CDR3: TGTGCCAGCAGCCTAAGCCCGGGGAGCAATGAGCAGTTCTTC. Its translation is CASSLSPGSNEQFF.

This clonotype was picked up many times. The chain has TRBV7-9 and TRBJ2-3, with TRBD2 as a possible D gene (5 bases). Germline V gene data show CDR1 as SEHNR and CDR2 as FQNEAQ (reference sequence). The V and J ends lost 2 bases and 0 bases respectively, with 6 bases between them. This CDR3 contains 14 residues. This CDR3 reads CASSLRDSTDTQYF. CDR3 coding DNA: TGTGCCAGCAGCTTACGGGATAGCACAGATACGCAGTATTTT.

This clonotype has ten or more counts. CDR3 DNA sequence: TGCGCCAGCAGCTTGGACAGAGCGAACACCGGGGAGCTGTTTTTT. Protein product: CASSLDRANTGELFF. The rearrangement joins TRBV5-1 to TRBJ2-2; D remains unclear. The germline V gene has CDR1 SGHRS and CDR2 YFSETQ. Between the trimmed V and J ends, which lost 0 bases and 0 bases, there was a span of 6 bases. This CDR3 has 15 residues.

Many counts were recorded for this clonotype. The chain recombines TRBV7-6 with TRBJ2-7; D might be TRBD1 or TRBD2, each matching 5 bases. Germline V gives CDR1 SGHVS, CDR2 FNYEAQ. With 4 bases removed from V and 7 bases from J, the gap between germline ends came to 14 bases. The CDR3 is 13 residues long. The chain's CDR3 is CASSSGPPREQYF. CDR3 in DNA: TGTGCCAGCAGCTCGGGGCCCCCAAGGGAGCAGTACTTC.

The rearrangement links TRBV7-2 to TRBJ2-1; 7 positions agree with TRBD1. V lost 1 base, J lost 7 bases, and 4 bases stayed unmatched. This CDR3 region has 14 residues. In germline, CDR1 is SGHTA, CDR2 FQGNSA. CDR3 nucleotides: TGTGCCAGCAGCTTAGGACAGGGTATGAATGAGCAGTTCTTC. Its protein is CASSLGQGMNEQFF.

Many counts were recorded for this clonotype. The chain couples TRBV7-9 to TRBJ2-1; D gene ambiguous. The CDR3 has 13 amino acids. V lost 5 bases to trimming and J lost 5 bases, with 10 bases between them. The V gene's germline CDR1 is SEHNR and CDR2 FQNEAQ (reference sequence). In DNA, the CDR3 is TGTGCCAGCAGCCCGGACGCCAACAATGAGCAGTTCTTC. Its translation is CASSPDANNEQFF.

This clonotype appeared once. A much larger clone sits a single nucleotide away, making a read error possible. The chain joins TRBV28 to TRBJ2-7; a weak D match, TRBD2 (5 bases). CDR3 size: 14 residues. Germline values: CDR1 MDHEN, CDR2 SYDVKM. Trimming removed 6 bases at V and 3 bases at J, with 15 bases between. The CDR3 loop reads CASSLVTGFYEQYV. As DNA, the CDR3 is TGTGCCAGCAGCCTCGTGACGGGATTCTACGAGCAGTACGTC.

This clonotype was counted between two and nine times. This chain links TRBV7-9 with TRBJ1-2; tentatively, D is TRBD1 (6 bases). Between the trimmed V and J ends, which lost 4 bases and 6 bases, there was a span of 12 bases. The CDR3 has 13 residues. Per the germline V gene, CDR1 is SEHNR and CDR2 is FQNEAQ (reference sequence). CDR3 coding DNA: TGTGCCAGCAGCTCTTACAGGGATGATGGCTACACCTTC. Protein product: CASSSYRDDGYTF. The entire variable domain, with the rest obtained from reference TRBV7-9 and TRBJ1-2, is as follows: DTGVSQNPRHKITKRGQNVTFRCDPISEHNRLYWYRQTLGQGPEFLTYFQNEAQLEKSRLLSDRFSAERPKGSFSTLEIQRTEQGDSAMYLCASSSYRDDGYTFGSGTRLTVV.

This clonotype has at least ten counts. This chain joins TRBV12-3 or TRBV12-4 and TRBJ1-6, with a weak D call TRBD1 (6 bases). V shed 6 bases and J shed 10 bases, with 16 bases lying between them. The CDR3 length is 14 residues. CDR3: CASSPDRSNSPLHF. CDR3 sequence (DNA): TGTGCCAGCAGCCCCGACAGGAGTAACTCACCCCTCCACTTT.

V is TRBV6-1 and J is TRBJ2-3; D may match TRBD1 or TRBD2 (6 bases each). Germline CDR1 and CDR2: MNHNS and SASEGT. This CDR3 comprises 15 residues. Trimming removed 5 bases at V and 1 base at J, with 13 bases between. Here the CDR3 reads CASSRPGAGTDTQYF. DNA of the CDR3: TGTGCCAGCAGTCGCCCGGGGGCTGGCACAGATACGCAGTATTTT.

This chain joins TRBV5-1 and TRBJ2-5, with a tentative D call TRBD1 (5 bases). Germline CDR1 is SGHRS and CDR2 is YFSETQ. CDR3 length: 14 residues. Deletions cut 0 bases from V and 5 bases from J, with 11 bases between. Here the CDR3 reads CASSLEQGRETQYF. The CDR3 coding sequence is TGCGCCAGCAGCTTGGAGCAGGGAAGGGAGACCCAGTACTTC.

This clonotype was seen at least ten times. The J gene is TRBJ2-2, the V gene TRBV6-5; D is possibly TRBD1 (5 bases). V was pared by 2 bases and J by 1 base, with 8 bases between. CDR1 MNHEY and CDR2 SVGAGI come from the germline V gene. The CDR3 extends over 15 amino acids. The chain's CDR3 is CASSYLTGNTGELFF. DNA for the CDR3: TGTGCCAGCAGTTACCTAACAGGGAACACCGGGGAGCTGTTTTTT.

This clonotype has a count of ten or more. The rearrangement links TRBV12-3 or TRBV12-4 to TRBJ1-2; D gene ambiguous. This CDR3 region has 16 residues. Between the trimmed V and J ends, which lost 5 bases and 4 bases, there was a span of 20 bases. In DNA, the CDR3 is TGTGCCAGCAGTCCTCTTCCCGGCGCCCTTCTCTATGGCTACACCTTC. Residues: CASSPLPGALLYGYTF.

The genes are TRBV24-1 and TRBJ2-3, with 9 bases lining up with TRBD1. The CDR3 totals 15 residues. Germline CDR1 is KGHDR and CDR2 is SFDVKD. J was trimmed by 1 base and V by 8 bases; bases with no gene match: 6. CDR3 nucleotide sequence: TGTGCCACCAAACAGGGGGCCCTCCGCACAGATACGCAGTATTTT. Protein product: CATKQGALRTDTQYF.

The chain recombines TRBV6-2 or TRBV6-3 with TRBJ2-7; TRBD2 is a possible D gene (5 bases). Germline V lookup: CDR1 MNHEY, CDR2 SVGEGT. Trimming shortened V by 5 bases and J by 3 bases, and 14 bases separated the two germline ends. CDR3 length: 14 amino acids. Here the CDR3 reads CASSPQWEFYEQYF. The CDR3 DNA reads as TGTGCCAGCAGTCCGCAGTGGGAGTTCTACGAGCAGTACTTC.

This clonotype occurred many times. The junction departs from germline at one end; a sequencing error may be responsible. The rearrangement links TRBV6-5 to TRBJ2-1; D could derive from TRBD1 or TRBD2 (5 bases each). The CDR3 has 13 amino acids. Germline V gives CDR1 MNHEY, CDR2 SVGAGI. As DNA, the CDR3 is TGTGCCAGCAGTCTCGGGGCTCGGAATGAGCAATTCTTC. It yields the protein CASSLGARNEQFF.

This clonotype was detected ten times or more. The chain recombines TRBV7-2 with TRBJ1-5; tentatively, D is TRBD1 (6 bases). V was cut by 4 bases and J by 0 bases, with 10 bases left in between. Germline CDR1 and CDR2: SGHTA and FQGNSA. The CDR3 is made up of 15 amino acids. The CDR3, as DNA: TGTGCCAGCAGCTGGGCAGGGGATAGCAATCAGCCCCAGCATTTT. Translated, it gives CASSWAGDSNQPQHF.

Regarding this clonotype: Given a much more abundant clone one base away, this may be a read error. The chain couples TRBV7-2 to TRBJ2-7; 8 bases map to TRBD1. Per germline, CDR1 SGHTA and CDR2 FQGNSA. This CDR3 has 11 residues. With 11 bases clipped from V and 6 bases from J, the junction kept 6 bases outside the gene matches. The CDR3 loop reads CAAGGWSEQYF. The CDR3 region has the DNA TGTGCCGCAGGGGGCTGGTCCGAGCAGTACTTC. Looking up the rest from reference TRBV7-2 and TRBJ2-7 gives the full variable domain: GAGVSQSPSNKVTEKGKDVELRCDPISGHTALYWYRQSLGQGLEFLIYFQGNSAPDKSGLPSDRFSAERTGGSVSTLTIQRTQQEDSAVYLCAAGGWSEQYFGPGTRLTVT.

The V call is TRBV10-3, the J call TRBJ1-6; 7 bases align to TRBD1. This CDR3 contains 16 residues. The V and J ends lost 6 bases and 9 bases, in that order; junction bases with no gene match: 14. CDR1 is ENHRY and CDR2 is SYGVKD in the germline V gene. The CDR3 DNA reads as TGTGCCATCAGCCAAGGGACCGGGACAGCACCTTCACCCCTCCACTTT. Its protein product is CAISQGTGTAPSPLHF.

This clonotype was seen many times. V is TRBV2 and J is TRBJ2-5; D is unresolved. Germline values: CDR1 SNHLY, CDR2 FYNNEI. The CDR3 consists of 13 residues. V was cut by 6 bases and J by 5 bases, with 13 bases left in between. In nucleotides, the CDR3 is TGTGCCAGCAGAAAGGCCGCCGGGGAGACCCAGTACTTC. This encodes CASRKAAGETQYF.

This sequence joins TRBV7-3 and TRBJ2-3, with D perhaps matching TRBD2 (6 bases). The germline V and J ends were trimmed by 5 bases and 5 bases, with 17 bases remaining between them. This CDR3 is built from 15 residues. Per the germline V gene, CDR1 is SGHTA and CDR2 is FQGTGA. The DNA for the CDR3 is TGTGCCAGCAGCCGGCGGTGGGGGGACGGAGATACGCAGTATTTT. Residues: CASSRRWGDGDTQYF.

This clonotype was recorded at least ten times. This chain connects TRBV29-1 to TRBJ2-2; D gene uncertain. Trimming pared 5 bases from V and 7 bases from J, leaving 11 bases between. The CDR3 is 12 residues long. CDR1 and CDR2 (germline): SQVTM, ANQGSEA. The CDR3 nucleotides are TGCAGCGTTCGGCCGATTGGCGGGGAGCTGTTTTTT. It specifies CSVRPIGGELFF.

This clonotype was counted ten times or more. V and J are TRBV6-6 and TRBJ2-7; the D gene is possibly TRBD1 (5 bases). The CDR3 runs 17 residues. Trimming removed 2 bases at V and 1 base at J, with 18 bases between. Germline assignment: CDR1 MNHNY and CDR2 SVGAGI (reference sequence). The CDR3 DNA sequence: TGTGCCAGCAGTTACCGCGCGGACATCTTGAGGTCCTACGAGCAGTACTTC. This encodes CASSYRADILRSYEQYF.

The sample holds a few counts of this clonotype. The chain combines TRBV29-1 with TRBJ1-4; D unclear. V lost 0 bases and J lost 5, with 10 bases in between. Germline-derived CDR1 and CDR2 are SQVTM and ANQGSEA. This CDR3 has 14 residues. For the CDR3, the DNA is TGCAGCGTTGAAGATGGCTCGGCGAATGAAAAACTGTTTTTT. It codes for CSVEDGSANEKLFF.